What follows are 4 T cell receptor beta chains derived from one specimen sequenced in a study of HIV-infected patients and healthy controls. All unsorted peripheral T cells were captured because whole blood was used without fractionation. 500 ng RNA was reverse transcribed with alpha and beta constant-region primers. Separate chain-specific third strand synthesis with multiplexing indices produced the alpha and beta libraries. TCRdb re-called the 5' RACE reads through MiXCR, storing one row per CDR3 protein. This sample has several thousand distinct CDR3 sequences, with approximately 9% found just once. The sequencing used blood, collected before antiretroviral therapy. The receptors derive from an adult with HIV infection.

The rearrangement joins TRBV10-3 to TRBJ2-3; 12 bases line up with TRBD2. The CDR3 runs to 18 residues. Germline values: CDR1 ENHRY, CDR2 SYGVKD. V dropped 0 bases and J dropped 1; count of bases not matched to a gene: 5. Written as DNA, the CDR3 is TGTGCCATCAGTGAGTCCCAACTAGCGGGAGGAGGCACAGATACGCAGTATTTT. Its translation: CAISESQLAGGGTDTQYF.

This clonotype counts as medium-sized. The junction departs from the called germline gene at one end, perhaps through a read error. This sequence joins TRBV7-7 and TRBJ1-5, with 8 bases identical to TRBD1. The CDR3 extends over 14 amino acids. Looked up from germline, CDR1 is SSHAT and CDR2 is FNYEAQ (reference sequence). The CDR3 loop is CASSSTGGNQPQHF. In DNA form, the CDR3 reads TGTGCTAGCAGCTCAACAGGGGGTAATCAGCCCCAGCATTTT.

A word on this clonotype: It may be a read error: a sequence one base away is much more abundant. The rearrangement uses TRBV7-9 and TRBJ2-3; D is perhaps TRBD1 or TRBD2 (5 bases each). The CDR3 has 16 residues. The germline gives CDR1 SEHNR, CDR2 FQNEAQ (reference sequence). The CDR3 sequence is CASGLFGTGAGDMQYF. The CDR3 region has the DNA TGTGCCAGCGGCCTGTTCGGGACCGGCGCCGGAGATATGCAGTATTTT. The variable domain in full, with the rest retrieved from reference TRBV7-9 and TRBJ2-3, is DTGVSQNPRHKITKRGQNVTFRCDPISEHNRLYWYRQTLGQGPEFLTYFQNEAQLEKSRLLSDRFSAERPKGSFSTLEIQRTEQGDSAMYLCASGLFGTGAGDMQYFGPGTRLTVL.

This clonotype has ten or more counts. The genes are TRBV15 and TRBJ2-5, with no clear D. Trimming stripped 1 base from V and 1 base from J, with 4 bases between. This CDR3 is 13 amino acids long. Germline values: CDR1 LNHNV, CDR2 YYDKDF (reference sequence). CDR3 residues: CATSRVVQETQYF. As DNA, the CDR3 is TGTGCCACCAGCAGAGTAGTCCAAGAGACCCAGTACTTC.